One sample yielded the 22 T cell receptor beta chains listed below, sequenced in a study of OX40 agonist ivuxolimab in advanced cancers. Profiled with immunoSEQ multiplex PCR; TCRdb holds only in-frame clones, not every one. Found here are some 70,000 clones, around four fifths of them singletons; the top ten hold 5.5% to 6%. Source: CD4+ or CD8+ T cells sorted from blood, taken in a trial of the OX40 agonist ivuxolimab. These receptors all come from an adult with an advanced solid tumor such as melanoma, head and neck, liver or kidney cancer.

V gene TRBV7-2 combines with J gene TRBJ1-5; a weak D match, TRBD1 (6 bases). Germline V gene data show CDR1 as SGHTA and CDR2 as FQGNSA. The CDR3 runs to 15 residues. V was trimmed by 6 bases and J by 3 bases, leaving 15 bases between them. CDR3 DNA sequence: TGTGCCAGCAGTTACCAAACAGGGCACAATCAGCCCCAGCATTTT. This encodes CASSYQTGHNQPQHF.

The J gene is TRBJ2-7, the V gene TRBV7-9, with TRBD1 matching 7 bases. V shed 7 bases, J shed 1 base, and the junction held 4 bases outside the gene matches. The CDR3 is made up of 13 amino acids. Germline assignment: CDR1 SEHNR and CDR2 FQNEAQ (reference sequence). For the CDR3, the DNA is TGTGCCAGCACGGGACAGAAGTCCTACGAGCAGTACTTC. Amino acid sequence: CASTGQKSYEQYF.

The CDR3 DNA is TGCAGCGTTGATGGTTCTAGCGGGTGGTTAGAGACCCAGTACTTC. Its translation is CSVDGSSGWLETQYF. The rearrangement links TRBV29-1 to TRBJ2-5, with TRBD2 matching 8 bases. The CDR3 covers 15 residues. CDR1 and CDR2 (germline): SQVTM, ANQGSEA. V lost 3 bases and J lost 4; bases outside the gene matches: 10.

This chain links TRBV4-2 with TRBJ2-1; D is undetermined. V lost 0 bases to trimming and J lost 9 bases, with 21 bases between them. From germline, CDR1 is LGHNA and CDR2 YNFKEQ. The CDR3 is made up of 17 amino acids. The CDR3 DNA reads TGTGCCAGCAGCCAAGAATCCTCTTACGGCGGAATGAGTGAGCAGTTCTTC. It is translated as CASSQESSYGGMSEQFF.

The chain couples TRBV7-9 to TRBJ2-1; the D is unclear. The CDR3 contains 16 residues. V was cut by 5 bases and J by 1 base, with 15 bases left in between. The germline gives CDR1 SEHNR, CDR2 FQNEAQ (reference sequence). As DNA, the CDR3 is TGTGCCAGCAGCCCAACTCGCCACCCTTCCTACAATGAGCAGTTCTTC. This sequence encodes CASSPTRHPSYNEQFF.

In nucleotides, the CDR3 is TGTGCCAGCAGCTGGGGACTAGCGGGAGGAGCCAATGAGCAGTTCTTC. Its protein is CASSWGLAGGANEQFF. The chain is built from TRBV11-2 and TRBJ2-1; 15 nucleotides align to TRBD2. Germline assignment: CDR1 SGHAT and CDR2 FQNNGV. J was trimmed by 6 bases and V by 4 bases; bases with no gene match: 4. This CDR3 is 16 amino acids long. Together with reference TRBV11-2 and TRBJ2-1, the CDR3 gives the full variable domain: EAGVAQSPRYKIIEKRQSVAFWCNPISGHATLYWYQQILGQGPKLLIQFQNNGVVDDSQLPKDRFSAERLKGVDSTLKIQPAKLEDSAVYLCASSWGLAGGANEQFFGPGTRLTVL.

The count of this clone is one. The rearrangement joins TRBV5-6 to TRBJ1-2; 8 bases are shared with TRBD1. Trimming took 6 bases from V and 4 from J; bases not matched to a gene: 5. Germline lookup yields CDR1 SGHDT and CDR2 YYEEEE. The CDR3 loop spans 13 amino acids. The CDR3 bases are TGTGCCAGCAACCCGACAGGGGCCTATGGCTACACCTTC. Encoded protein: CASNPTGAYGYTF.

This chain joins TRBV27 and TRBJ2-7; 7 nucleotides agree with TRBD1. Per the germline V gene, CDR1 is MNHEY and CDR2 is SMNVEV (reference sequence). The V and J ends lost 6 bases and 0 bases, in that order; junction bases with no gene match: 2. The CDR3 runs to 13 residues. CDR3 region: CASRDRASYEQYF. The CDR3 nucleotides read TGTGCCAGCAGAGACAGGGCCTCCTACGAGCAGTACTTC.

J is TRBJ2-5 and V is TRBV28, with 10 positions matching TRBD1. Germline assignment: CDR1 MDHEN and CDR2 SYDVKM. Germline trimming cut 5 bases from V and 7 bases from J; bases unmatched to any gene: 10. The CDR3 has 15 amino acids. CDR3 residues: CASSIRGTGEGTQYF. CDR3 in DNA: TGTGCCAGCAGTATCCGAGGGACAGGGGAGGGGACCCAGTACTTC.

The gene calls are TRBV5-1 and TRBJ2-7, with no clear D. V was clipped by 3 bases and J by 0 bases, with 16 bases between them. This CDR3 contains 16 residues. Germline CDR1 is SGHRS and CDR2 is YFSETQ. The CDR3 sequence: CASSSGWLEDSYEQYF. For the CDR3, the DNA is TGCGCCAGCAGCTCCGGATGGCTGGAAGACTCCTACGAGCAGTACTTC.

The chain has TRBV10-2 and TRBJ2-2; 10 bases match TRBD1. The trim removed 7 bases at V and 5 bases at J, leaving 10 bases unmatched. Germline CDR1 reads WSHSY; CDR2 reads SAAADI. CDR3 length equals 16 residues. DNA of the CDR3: TGCGCCAGCACGACTGGGACAGGGGAACTAACCGGGGAGCTGTTTTTT. It is translated as CASTTGTGELTGELFF.

The chain recombines TRBV6-5 with TRBJ2-1, with D unresolved. From germline, CDR1 is MNHEY and CDR2 SVGAGI. V was shortened by 2 bases and J by 3 bases, with 5 bases between the two germline ends. This CDR3 has 13 residues. Here the CDR3 DNA reads TGTGCCAGCAGTTACAGTTACTACAATGAGCAGTTCTTC. It is translated as CASSYSYYNEQFF.

This chain uses TRBV19 with TRBJ1-2, with 10 bases fitting TRBD1. V shed 3 bases, J shed 8 bases, and the junction held 9 bases outside the gene matches. Germline CDR1 and CDR2: LNHDA and SQIVND (reference sequence). CDR3 size: 15 residues. The CDR3: CASSIAGTGVSGYTF. As DNA, the CDR3 is TGTGCCAGTAGTATCGCCGGGACAGGGGTATCCGGCTACACCTTC.

J is TRBJ1-5 and V is TRBV28; 10 bases are a match to TRBD1. Germline loops: CDR1 MDHEN, CDR2 SYDVKM. The CDR3 runs to 15 residues. V trimming: 6 bases; J trimming: 6 bases; junction bases outside the gene matches: 8. For the CDR3, the DNA is TGTGCCAGCAGACCGGACAGGGGGTTTTTTCAGCCCCAGCATTTT. As protein: CASRPDRGFFQPQHF.

This chain uses TRBV6-1 with TRBJ2-1; 13 bases align to TRBD2. J was trimmed by 15 bases and V by 3 bases; bases with no gene match: 8. CDR1 is MNHNS, CDR2 SASEGT, per germline. There are 14 residues in the CDR3. The CDR3 DNA is TGTGCCAGCAGTGACCGAGGACTAGCGGGGGCTGGGTTCTTC. This gives the protein CASSDRGLAGAGFF.

This chain joins TRBV6-6 and TRBJ2-7; possibly TRBD2 for D (7 bases). The CDR3 covers 14 residues. Germline V CDR1 and CDR2: MNHNY, SVGAGI (reference sequence). Trimming stripped 5 bases from V and 3 bases from J, with 14 bases between. The CDR3 sequence is CASSGGGGVYEQYF. The CDR3 DNA reads as TGTGCCAGCAGTGGGGGGGGCGGTGTCTACGAGCAGTACTTC.

The J gene is TRBJ1-3, the V gene TRBV25-1; D unclear. The V and J ends lost 3 bases and 3 bases respectively, with 9 bases between them. The CDR3 runs to 14 residues. Per the germline V gene, CDR1 is MGHDK and CDR2 is SYGVNS. The chain's CDR3 is CASSDGNIGNTIYF. The CDR3 nucleotides are TGTGCCAGCAGTGATGGGAACATTGGAAACACCATATATTTT. Filled out from reference TRBV25-1 and TRBJ1-3, the complete variable domain reads EADIYQTPRYLVIGTGKKITLECSQTMGHDKMYWYQQDPGMELHLIHYSYGVNSTEKGDLSSESTVSRIRTEHFPLTLESARPSHTSQYLCASSDGNIGNTIYFGEGSWLTVV.

The sample holds a few counts of this clone. The chain is built from TRBV7-9 and TRBJ1-2, with unresolved D. Between the trimmed V and J ends, which lost 1 base and 7 bases, there was a span of 7 bases. This CDR3 spans 12 amino acids. Germline CDR1 and CDR2: SEHNR and FQNEAQ (reference sequence). CDR3 in DNA: TGTGCCAGCAGCTTAGAGTGGCCTGGCTACACCTTC. Encoded protein: CASSLEWPGYTF.

The table lists this clone with a few counts. The gene calls are TRBV6-1 and TRBJ1-1; 7 bases agree with TRBD1. CDR1 MNHNS and CDR2 SASEGT come from the germline V gene. The CDR3 covers 14 residues. V lost 7 bases to trimming and J lost 1 base; unmatched junction nucleotides: 6. Here the CDR3 reads CASNPYRGNTEAFF. In DNA, the CDR3 is TGTGCCAGCAACCCCTACAGGGGGAACACTGAAGCTTTCTTT.

This chain uses TRBV28 with TRBJ1-5; maybe TRBD1 (5 bases). Germline V gives CDR1 MDHEN, CDR2 SYDVKM. V lost 11 bases to trimming and J lost 3 bases, with 17 bases between them. CDR3 length: 14 amino acids. CDR3 amino acids: CAWAIGGVNQPQHF. Written as DNA, the CDR3 is TGTGCCTGGGCCATCGGAGGGGTCAATCAGCCCCAGCATTTT.

The CDR3, as DNA: TGTGCCAGCAGCTGGGACAGGGGCGGCTATGGCTACACCTTC. Translation gives CASSWDRGGYGYTF. The chain employs TRBV5-6 and TRBJ1-2; TRBD1 agrees at 10 bases. CDR1 and CDR2 from the germline V gene are SGHDT and YYEEEE. The CDR3 totals 14 residues. V lost 3 bases to trimming and J lost 4 bases; unmatched junction nucleotides: 3.

This sequence joins TRBV7-2 and TRBJ2-2, with 7 bases that match TRBD1. CDR1 is SGHTA and CDR2 is FQGNSA in the germline V gene. The CDR3 has 16 amino acids. J lost 5 bases, V lost 4 bases, and 10 bases had no gene match. CDR3 sequence (DNA): TGTGCCAGCAGCTCAACACGGACAGGCTTGACCGGGGAGCTGTTTTTT. Residues: CASSSTRTGLTGELFF.